These 5 T cell receptor beta chains were all obtained from the same sample, sequenced in a study of CD8 T cells in Susac syndrome. Random-hexamer reverse transcription was applied to about 0.5 to 1 ug RNA. TCRdb passed the immunoSEQ multiplex PCR reads through MiXCR, listing each CDR3 protein once. The profile shows some 190,000 distinct CDR3 sequences, around 93% of them singletons. The sample taken for sequencing was CD4+ T cells from PBMCs. The origin of the receptors is a human donor with Susac syndrome.

The rearrangement joins TRBV3-1 to TRBJ2-5; D unclear. The germline CDR1 and CDR2 sequences are LGHDT and YNNKEL (reference sequence). The V end was cut by 5 bases, the J end by 5 bases, with 9 bases between. The CDR3 consists of 12 residues. The DNA for the CDR3 is TGTGCCAGCAGCAAGGATAGGGAGACCCAGTACTTC. Translating gives CASSKDRETQYF.

The chain has TRBV4-2 and TRBJ1-6; D perhaps matches TRBD1 (5 bases). This CDR3 is 15 amino acids long. V was pared by 0 bases and J by 10 bases, with 13 bases between. Germline loops: CDR1 LGHNA, CDR2 YNFKEQ. The CDR3, as DNA: TGTGCCAGCAGCCAAGATATCGCGGGGGAATCACCCCTCCACTTT. Translation: CASSQDIAGESPLHF.

This clonotype showed up just once. This rearrangement joins TRBV7-3 to TRBJ1-2; D is undetermined. Looked up from germline, CDR1 is SGHTA and CDR2 is FQGTGA. The CDR3 runs to 14 residues. Trimming shortened V by 2 bases and J by 2 bases, and 9 bases separated the two germline ends. As DNA, the CDR3 is TGTGCCAGCAGCTTAGACGGAGGCAACTATGGCTACACCTTC. Translating gives CASSLDGGNYGYTF.

CDR3 nucleotide sequence: TGCGCCAGCAGCACTCAGACAGAAACCGCCTATGGCTACACCTTC. Residues: CASSTQTETAYGYTF. The chain recombines TRBV5-1 with TRBJ1-2, with a weak D call TRBD1 (5 bases). This CDR3 region has 15 residues. Germline values: CDR1 SGHRS, CDR2 YFSETQ. The V end was cut by 4 bases, the J end by 4 bases, with 17 bases between.

The CDR3 sequence is CASSPLRATGNEQYF. DNA for the CDR3: TGTGCCAGCAGCCCGCTGCGTGCCACCGGAAACGAGCAGTACTTC. V usage is TRBV5-4 and J usage is TRBJ2-7, with D unresolved. The CDR3 covers 15 residues. The V end was cut by 4 bases, the J end by 5 bases, with 19 bases between. Germline values: CDR1 SGHNT, CDR2 YYREEE (reference sequence).